The source of this TCR beta chain is a study of vaccination and CD4 T cells after COVID-19. Study in general: Convalescent persons amounted to six males plus four females, two of whom were Hispanic. Overlapping spike peptides from SARS-CoV-2, HCoV-NL63, HCoV-OC43 and HCoV-229E served to stimulate the cells.

The treatment is: roughly 11-day PBMC culture with coronavirus spike peptide pools or control peptides (ViraFEST assay). In its sample, this clonotype was seen a few times. The antigen is not known. The assay that was used to sequence DNA from cultured CD4+ T cells was the Oncomine TCR Beta short-read assay. Cultured CD4+ T cells were the source of extracted genomic DNA. Via MiXCR, TCRdb re-called the PCR reads, giving one row per CDR3 protein. Found here are about 11,000 distinct CDR3 sequences, roughly half of them singletons; the top ten hold around 13%. The receptor comes from a human donor who had recovered from COVID-19. The sample consisted of CD4+ T cells from blood, cultured in vitro.

The chain's CDR3 is CASINSGQGRGYGYTF. CDR3 nucleotide sequence: TGTGCCAGCATCAACTCCGGACAGGGGCGGGGCTATGGCTACACCTTC. J is TRBJ1-2 and V is TRBV28; 9 nucleotides match TRBD1. Per germline, CDR1 MDHEN and CDR2 SYDVKM. V was pared by 7 bases and J by 4 bases, with 13 bases of the junction left unmatched. The CDR3 covers 16 residues.